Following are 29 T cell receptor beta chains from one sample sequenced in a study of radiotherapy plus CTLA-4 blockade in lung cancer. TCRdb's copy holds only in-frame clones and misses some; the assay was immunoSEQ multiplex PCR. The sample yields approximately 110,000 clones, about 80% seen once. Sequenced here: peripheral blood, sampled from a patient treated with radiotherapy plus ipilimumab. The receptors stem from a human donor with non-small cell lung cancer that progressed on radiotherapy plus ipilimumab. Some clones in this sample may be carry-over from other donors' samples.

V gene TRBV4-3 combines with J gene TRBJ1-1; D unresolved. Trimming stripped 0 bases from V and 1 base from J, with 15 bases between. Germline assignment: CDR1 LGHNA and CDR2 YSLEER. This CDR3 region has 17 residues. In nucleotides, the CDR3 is TGCGCCAGCAGCCAAGATACTGGGCAGCTTACGAACACTGAAGCTTTCTTT. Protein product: CASSQDTGQLTNTEAFF.

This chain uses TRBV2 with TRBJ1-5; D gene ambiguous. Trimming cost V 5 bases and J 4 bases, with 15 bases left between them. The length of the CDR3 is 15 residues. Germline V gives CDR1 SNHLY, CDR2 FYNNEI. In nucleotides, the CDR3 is TGTGCCAGCAGTTTCACTAGGCCGCTTAATCAGCCCCAGCATTTT. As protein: CASSFTRPLNQPQHF.

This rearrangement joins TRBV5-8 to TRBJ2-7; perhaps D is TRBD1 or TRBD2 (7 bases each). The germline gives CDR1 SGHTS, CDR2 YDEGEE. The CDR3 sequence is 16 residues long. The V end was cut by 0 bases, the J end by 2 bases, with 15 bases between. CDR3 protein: CASSLGEGTATYEQYF. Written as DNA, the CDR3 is TGTGCCAGCAGCTTGGGGGAGGGGACAGCCACCTACGAGCAGTACTTC.

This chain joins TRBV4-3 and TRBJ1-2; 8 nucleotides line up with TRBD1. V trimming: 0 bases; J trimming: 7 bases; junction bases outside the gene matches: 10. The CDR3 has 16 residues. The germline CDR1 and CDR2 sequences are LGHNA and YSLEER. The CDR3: CASSQDSGQGVAGYTF. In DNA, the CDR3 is TGCGCCAGCAGCCAAGATTCAGGACAGGGAGTTGCTGGCTACACCTTC.

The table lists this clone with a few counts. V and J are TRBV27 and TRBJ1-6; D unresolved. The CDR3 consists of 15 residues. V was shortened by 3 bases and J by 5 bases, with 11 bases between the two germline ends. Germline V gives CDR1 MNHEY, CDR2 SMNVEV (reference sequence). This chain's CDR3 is CASSFFRTHNSPLHF. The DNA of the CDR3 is TGTGCCAGCAGTTTTTTCCGGACTCATAATTCACCCCTCCACTTT.

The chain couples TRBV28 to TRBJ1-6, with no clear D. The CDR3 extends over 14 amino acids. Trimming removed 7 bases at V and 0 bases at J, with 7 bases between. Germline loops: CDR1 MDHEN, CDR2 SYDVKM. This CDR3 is CASKVSSYNSPLHF. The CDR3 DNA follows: TGTGCCAGCAAAGTAAGCTCCTATAATTCACCCCTCCACTTT.

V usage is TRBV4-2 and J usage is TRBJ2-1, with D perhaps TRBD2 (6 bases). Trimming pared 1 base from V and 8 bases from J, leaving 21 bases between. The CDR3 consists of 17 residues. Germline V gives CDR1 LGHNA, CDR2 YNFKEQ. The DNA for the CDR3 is TGTGCCAGCAGCCAAGTCGTTGGAGGGGCGGGTAACGATGAGCAGTTCTTC. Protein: CASSQVVGGAGNDEQFF.

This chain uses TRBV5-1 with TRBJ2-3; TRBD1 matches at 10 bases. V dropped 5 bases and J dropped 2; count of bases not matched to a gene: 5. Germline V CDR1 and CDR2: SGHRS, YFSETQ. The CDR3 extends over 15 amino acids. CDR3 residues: CASSSDRGATDTQYF. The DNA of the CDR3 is TGCGCCAGCAGTTCGGACAGGGGGGCCACAGATACGCAGTATTTT.

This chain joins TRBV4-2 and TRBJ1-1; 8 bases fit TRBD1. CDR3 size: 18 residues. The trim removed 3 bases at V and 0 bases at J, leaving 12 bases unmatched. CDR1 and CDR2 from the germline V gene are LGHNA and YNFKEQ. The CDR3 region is CASSQQTGARVMNTEAFF. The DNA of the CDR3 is TGTGCCAGCAGCCAGCAGACAGGGGCCCGGGTAATGAACACTGAAGCTTTCTTT.

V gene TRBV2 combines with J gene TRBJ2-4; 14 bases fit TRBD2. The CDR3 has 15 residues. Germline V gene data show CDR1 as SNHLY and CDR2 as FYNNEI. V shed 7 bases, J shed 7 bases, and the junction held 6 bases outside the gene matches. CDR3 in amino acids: CASTQTSGGANIQYF. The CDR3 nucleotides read TGTGCCAGCACCCAGACTAGCGGGGGGGCTAACATTCAGTACTTC.

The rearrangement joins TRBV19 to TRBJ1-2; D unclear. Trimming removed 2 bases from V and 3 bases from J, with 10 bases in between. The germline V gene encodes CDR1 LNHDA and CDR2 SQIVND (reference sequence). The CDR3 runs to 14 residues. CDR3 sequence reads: CASSIRKQHYGYTF. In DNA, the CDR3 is TGTGCCAGTAGTATAAGGAAACAGCACTATGGCTACACCTTC.

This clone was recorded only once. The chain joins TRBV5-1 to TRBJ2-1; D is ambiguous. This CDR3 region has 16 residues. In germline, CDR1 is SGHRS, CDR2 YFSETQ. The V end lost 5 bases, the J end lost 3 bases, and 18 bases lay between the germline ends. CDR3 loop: CASSEAPLGNYNEQFF. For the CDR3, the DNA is TGCGCCAGCAGTGAGGCCCCCCTAGGGAACTACAATGAGCAGTTCTTC.

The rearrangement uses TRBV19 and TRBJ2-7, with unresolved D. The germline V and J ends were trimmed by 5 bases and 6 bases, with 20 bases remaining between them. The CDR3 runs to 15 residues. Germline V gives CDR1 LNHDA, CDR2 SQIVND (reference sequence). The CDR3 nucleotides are TGTGCCAGTAGTTCCTACCCTAGAGGTTTTGGCGAGCAGTACTTC. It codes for CASSSYPRGFGEQYF.

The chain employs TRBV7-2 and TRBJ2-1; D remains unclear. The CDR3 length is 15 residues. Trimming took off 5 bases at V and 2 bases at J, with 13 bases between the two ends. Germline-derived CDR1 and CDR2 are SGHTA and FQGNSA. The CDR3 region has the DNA TGTGCCAGCAGCCCGGATATACAAACCTACAATGAGCAGTTCTTC. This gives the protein CASSPDIQTYNEQFF.

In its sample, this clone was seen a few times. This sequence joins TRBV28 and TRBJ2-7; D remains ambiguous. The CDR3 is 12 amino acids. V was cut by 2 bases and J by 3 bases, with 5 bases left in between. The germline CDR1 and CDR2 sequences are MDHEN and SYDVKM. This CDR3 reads CASSLRSYEQYF. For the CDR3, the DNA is TGTGCCAGCAGTTTAAGGAGCTACGAGCAGTACTTC. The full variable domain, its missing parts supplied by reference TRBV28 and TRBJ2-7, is DVKVTQSSRYLVKRTGEKVFLECVQDMDHENMFWYRQDPGLGLRLIYFSYDVKMKEKGDIPEGYSVSREKKERFSLILESASTNQTSMYLCASSLRSYEQYFGPGTRLTVT.

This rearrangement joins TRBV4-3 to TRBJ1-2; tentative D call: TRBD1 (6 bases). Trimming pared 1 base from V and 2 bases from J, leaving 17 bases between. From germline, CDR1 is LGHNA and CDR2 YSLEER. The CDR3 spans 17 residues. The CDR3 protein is CASSQAAGGRVNYGYTF. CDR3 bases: TGCGCCAGCAGCCAAGCCGCCGGGGGGCGGGTGAACTATGGCTACACCTTC.

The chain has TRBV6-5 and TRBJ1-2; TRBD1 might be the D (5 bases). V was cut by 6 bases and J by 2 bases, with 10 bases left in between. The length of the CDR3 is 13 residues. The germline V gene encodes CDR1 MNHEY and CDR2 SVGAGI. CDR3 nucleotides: TGTGCCAGCAGGAGGGGACTGAACTATGGCTACACCTTC. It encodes CASRRGLNYGYTF.

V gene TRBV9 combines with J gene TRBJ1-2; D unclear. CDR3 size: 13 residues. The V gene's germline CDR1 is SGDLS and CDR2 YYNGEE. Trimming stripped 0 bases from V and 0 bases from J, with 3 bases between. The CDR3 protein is CASSVGANYGYTF. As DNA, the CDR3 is TGTGCCAGCAGCGTAGGGGCTAACTATGGCTACACCTTC.

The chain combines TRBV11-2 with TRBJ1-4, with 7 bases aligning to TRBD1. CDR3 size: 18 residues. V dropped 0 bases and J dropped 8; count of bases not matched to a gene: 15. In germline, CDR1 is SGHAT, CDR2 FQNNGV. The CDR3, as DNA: TGTGCCAGCAGCTTAGATCCGAGTCAGGGGGTTTATCTGGAAAAACTGTTTTTT. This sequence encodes CASSLDPSQGVYLEKLFF.

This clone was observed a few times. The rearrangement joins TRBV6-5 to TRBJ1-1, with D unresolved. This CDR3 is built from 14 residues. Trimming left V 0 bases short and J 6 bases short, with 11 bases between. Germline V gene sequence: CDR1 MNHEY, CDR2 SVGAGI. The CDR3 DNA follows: TGTGCCAGCAGTTACTCGAAGTTTTGGTCTGAAGCTTTCTTT. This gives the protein CASSYSKFWSEAFF.

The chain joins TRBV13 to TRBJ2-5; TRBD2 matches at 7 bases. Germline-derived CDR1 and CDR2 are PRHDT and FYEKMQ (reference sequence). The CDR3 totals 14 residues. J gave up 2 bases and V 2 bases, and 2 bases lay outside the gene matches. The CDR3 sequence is CASSLFGGQETQYF. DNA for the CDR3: TGTGCCAGCAGCTTATTCGGGGGGCAAGAGACCCAGTACTTC.

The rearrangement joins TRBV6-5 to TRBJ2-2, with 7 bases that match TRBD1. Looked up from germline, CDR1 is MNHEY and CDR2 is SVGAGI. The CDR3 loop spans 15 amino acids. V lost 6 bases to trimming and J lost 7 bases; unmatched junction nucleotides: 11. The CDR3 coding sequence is TGTGCCAGCAGAGAGGGGGCGACCTTTGTCGGGGAGCTGTTTTTT. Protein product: CASREGATFVGELFF.

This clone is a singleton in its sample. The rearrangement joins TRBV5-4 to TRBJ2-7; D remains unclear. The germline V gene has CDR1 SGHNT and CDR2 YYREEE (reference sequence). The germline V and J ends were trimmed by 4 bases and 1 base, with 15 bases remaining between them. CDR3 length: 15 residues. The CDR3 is CASSPSAFLSYEQYF. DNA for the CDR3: TGTGCCAGCAGCCCATCCGCCTTTTTATCCTACGAGCAGTACTTC.

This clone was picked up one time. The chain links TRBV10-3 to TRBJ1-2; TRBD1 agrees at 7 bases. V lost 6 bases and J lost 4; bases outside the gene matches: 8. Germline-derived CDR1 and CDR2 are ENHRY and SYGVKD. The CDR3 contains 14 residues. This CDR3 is CAIRGTDLIYGYTF. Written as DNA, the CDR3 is TGTGCCATCAGAGGGACAGATTTAATCTATGGCTACACCTTC.

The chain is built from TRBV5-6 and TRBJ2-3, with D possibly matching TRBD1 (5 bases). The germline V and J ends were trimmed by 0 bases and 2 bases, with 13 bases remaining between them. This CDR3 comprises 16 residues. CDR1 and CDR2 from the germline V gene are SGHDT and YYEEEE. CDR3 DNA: TGTGCCAGCAGCTTGGATCTCAGGGCATACACAGATACGCAGTATTTT. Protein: CASSLDLRAYTDTQYF.

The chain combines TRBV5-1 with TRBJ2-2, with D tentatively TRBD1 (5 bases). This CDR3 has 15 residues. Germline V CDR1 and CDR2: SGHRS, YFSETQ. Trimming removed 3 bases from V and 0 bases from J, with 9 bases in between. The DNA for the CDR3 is TGCGCCAGCAGCTCAGGGCCACCGAACACCGGGGAGCTGTTTTTT. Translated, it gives CASSSGPPNTGELFF.

Written as DNA, the CDR3 is TGTGCCAGCTCACCTTTACAGGGGGCAGCGACAGATACGCAGTATTTT. Translated, it gives CASSPLQGAATDTQYF. V and J are TRBV18 and TRBJ2-3; 9 nucleotides agree with TRBD1. This CDR3 region has 16 residues. The ends lost 3 bases at V and 3 bases at J; junction bases unmatched: 7. Germline V gene data show CDR1 as KGHSH and CDR2 as LQKENI.

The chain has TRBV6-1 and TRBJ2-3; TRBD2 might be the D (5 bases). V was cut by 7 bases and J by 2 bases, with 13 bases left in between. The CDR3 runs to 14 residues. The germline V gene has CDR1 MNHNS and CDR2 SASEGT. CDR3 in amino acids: CASNSDWNTDTQYF. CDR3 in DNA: TGTGCCAGCAACTCGGACTGGAACACAGATACGCAGTATTTT.

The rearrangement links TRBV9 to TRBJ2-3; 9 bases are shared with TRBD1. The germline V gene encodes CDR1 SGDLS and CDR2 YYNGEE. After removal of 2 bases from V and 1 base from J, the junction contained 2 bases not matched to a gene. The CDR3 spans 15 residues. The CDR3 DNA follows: TGTGCCAGCAGCGTGAGACAGGGGGGCACAGATACGCAGTATTTT. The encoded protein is CASSVRQGGTDTQYF. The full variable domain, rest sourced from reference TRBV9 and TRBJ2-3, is DSGVTQTPKHLITATGQRVTLRCSPRSGDLSVYWYQQSLDQGLQFLIQYYNGEERAKGNILERFSAQQFPDLHSELNLSSLELGDSALYFCASSVRQGGTDTQYFGPGTRLTVL.